Each of the 25 T cell receptor beta chains below was sequenced from the same sample in a study of response to subunit inactivated influenza vaccine. Each CDR3 protein is one row after TCRdb ran MiXCR on the RT-PCR reads. The table shows about 780,000 distinct CDR3 sequences, with less than 20% occurring only once. The sequenced sample was PBMCs from blood, obtained 5 days after vaccination. Receptors originate from a man aged 50 to 60 who received an inactivated influenza vaccine.

This clonotype has just a few counts. The chain combines TRBV7-2 with TRBJ2-7, with TRBD2 matching 8 bases. J lost 3 bases, V lost 5 bases, and 9 bases had no gene match. CDR1 is SGHTA, CDR2 FQGNSA, per germline. This CDR3 comprises 15 residues. The DNA of the CDR3 is TGTGCCAGCAGCCTCTATAGCGGGACGAACTACGAGCAGTACTTC. This gives the protein CASSLYSGTNYEQYF.

J is TRBJ1-5 and V is TRBV4-2; weak D call: TRBD1 (5 bases). Trimming pared 0 bases from V and 5 bases from J, leaving 11 bases between. CDR3 size: 15 residues. Germline-derived CDR1 and CDR2 are LGHNA and YNFKEQ. The CDR3: CASSQDQAGYQPQHF. The CDR3 DNA reads as TGTGCCAGCAGCCAAGATCAGGCAGGGTATCAGCCCCAGCATTTT.

This clonotype was observed at least ten times. This sequence joins TRBV28 and TRBJ2-7; 7 bases are a match to TRBD1. V dropped 7 bases and J dropped 2; count of bases not matched to a gene: 8. The CDR3 consists of 14 residues. CDR1 MDHEN and CDR2 SYDVKM come from the germline V gene. CDR3: CASINSQGAYEQYF. CDR3 coding DNA: TGTGCCAGCATCAACTCTCAGGGGGCCTACGAGCAGTACTTC.

This clonotype was seen at least ten times. The V and J genes are TRBV29-1 and TRBJ2-3; D not certain. This CDR3 comprises 14 residues. In germline, CDR1 is SQVTM, CDR2 ANQGSEA. Between the trimmed V and J ends, which lost 6 bases and 1 base, there was a span of 14 bases. The CDR3 here is CSVNGGKRTDTQYF. The CDR3, as DNA: TGCAGCGTGAATGGCGGAAAACGCACAGATACGCAGTATTTT.

In this sample, this clonotype turned up a few times. The chain combines TRBV4-2 with TRBJ2-1, with 10 nucleotides matching TRBD2. This CDR3 spans 20 amino acids. After removal of 7 bases from V and 3 bases from J, the junction contained 21 bases not matched to a gene. Germline CDR1 LGHNA, CDR2 YNFKEQ. The CDR3 coding sequence is TGTGCCAGCATTCCCCAGTCTAGCGGGGGACCCCAGCATGGCTACAATGAGCAGTTCTTC. Translated, it gives CASIPQSSGGPQHGYNEQFF.

This sequence joins TRBV28 and TRBJ2-1, with D perhaps matching TRBD1 or TRBD2 (5 bases each). The V gene's germline CDR1 is MDHEN and CDR2 SYDVKM. V lost 9 bases to trimming and J lost 3 bases, with 12 bases between them. This CDR3 spans 13 amino acids. This chain's CDR3 is CASTPGHYNEQFF. The CDR3 nucleotides are TGTGCCAGTACTCCGGGGCACTACAATGAGCAGTTCTTC.

The chain uses TRBV9 and TRBJ2-1; TRBD1 matches 9 bases. CDR1 is SGDLS and CDR2 is YYNGEE in the germline V gene. Trimming removed 0 bases from V and 4 bases from J; junction bases left unmatched: 5. The CDR3 runs to 16 residues. The CDR3: CASSVVAGTGYNEQFF. The CDR3 nucleotides read TGTGCCAGCAGCGTAGTGGCCGGGACAGGGTACAATGAGCAGTTCTTC.

The V call is TRBV5-1, the J call TRBJ2-2, with D tentatively TRBD1 (6 bases). Germline V gene sequence: CDR1 SGHRS, CDR2 YFSETQ. The CDR3 loop spans 16 amino acids. V gave up 6 bases and J gave up 1 base, with 16 bases separating them. The CDR3 DNA follows: TGCGCCAGCACCCCTTACGGGACACTGAACACCGGGGAGCTGTTTTTT. Amino acid sequence: CASTPYGTLNTGELFF.

This clonotype was seen more than once but under ten times. V gene TRBV12-3 or TRBV12-4 combines with J gene TRBJ2-5; D gene unclear. This CDR3 is built from 14 residues. Trimming shortened V by 3 bases and J by 0 bases, and 8 bases separated the two germline ends. The CDR3, as DNA: TGTGCCAGCAGTTTTAGCAGGTACCAAGAGACCCAGTACTTC. Translated, it gives CASSFSRYQETQYF.

The rearrangement links TRBV5-1 to TRBJ2-3; no definite D call. CDR3 length equals 14 residues. The V end lost 1 base, the J end lost 6 bases, and 12 bases lay between the germline ends. Germline lookup yields CDR1 SGHRS and CDR2 YFSETQ. The CDR3 nucleotides read TGCGCCAGCAGCTTGTCTAGTTACACCGATACGCAGTATTTT. Amino acids: CASSLSSYTDTQYF.

The sample holds a few counts of this clonotype. The gene calls are TRBV6-5 and TRBJ2-2; 8 positions match TRBD2. Trimming took 0 bases from V and 3 from J; bases not matched to a gene: 6. From germline, CDR1 is MNHEY and CDR2 SVGAGI. This CDR3 has 17 amino acids. CDR3 DNA sequence: TGTGCCAGCAGTTACTCGACGGGGCGGGAGGACACCGGGGAGCTGTTTTTT. Encoded protein: CASSYSTGREDTGELFF.

J is TRBJ2-7 and V is TRBV6-1; tentatively, D is TRBD2 (6 bases). The CDR3 extends over 15 amino acids. Germline V CDR1 and CDR2: MNHNS, SASEGT. V dropped 6 bases and J dropped 2 bases, with 17 bases sitting between them. The CDR3 reads CASSPAFGGTYEQYF. The CDR3 region has the DNA TGTGCCAGCAGCCCCGCTTTTGGCGGGACCTACGAGCAGTACTTC.

This clonotype was seen only a few times. V and J are TRBV20-1 and TRBJ2-2; the match to TRBD1 covers 7 bases. Germline V gives CDR1 DFQATT, CDR2 SNEGSKA (reference sequence). Germline trimming cut 0 bases from V and 8 bases from J; bases unmatched to any gene: 6. The CDR3 contains 14 residues. The DNA for the CDR3 is TGCAGTGCTAGAGATTCGAGGGGGCTGGGGGAGCTGTTTTTT. Translating gives CSARDSRGLGELFF.

This clonotype was seen many times. The genes are TRBV12-3 or TRBV12-4 and TRBJ2-7, with 14 bases matching TRBD2. Trimming removed 6 bases from V and 4 bases from J; junction bases left unmatched: 5. The CDR3 loop spans 15 amino acids. The CDR3 DNA is TGTGCCAGCAGAGGACTAGCGGGAGGTCTTTACGAGCAGTACTTC. This encodes CASRGLAGGLYEQYF.

This clonotype was recorded a few times. The V call is TRBV7-2, the J call TRBJ1-4, with D unclear. Trimming shortened V by 5 bases and J by 7 bases, and 17 bases separated the two germline ends. Germline V gives CDR1 SGHTA, CDR2 FQGNSA. The CDR3 is 15 residues long. The CDR3 coding sequence is TGTGCCAGCAGCATAGGTCCGGATTTGGGTGAAAAACTGTTTTTT. It codes for CASSIGPDLGEKLFF.

The V and J genes are TRBV12-3 or TRBV12-4 and TRBJ1-2, with 7 bases lining up with TRBD1. V shed 3 bases and J 5 bases; nucleotides not matched to a gene: 3. This CDR3 has 13 amino acids. The CDR3 DNA is TGTGCCAGCAGTTTGGGACAGCAATATGGCTACACCTTC. Protein: CASSLGQQYGYTF.

This clonotype was counted between two and nine times. The chain carries TRBV5-1 and TRBJ2-7; the D is unclear. Germline-derived CDR1 and CDR2 are SGHRS and YFSETQ. The CDR3 runs 13 residues. The V end lost 1 base, the J end lost 5 bases, and 10 bases lay between the germline ends. The DNA for the CDR3 is TGCGCCAGCAGCTTGCTACAGAACGACGAGCAGTACTTC. Translation gives CASSLLQNDEQYF. Full variable domain (outside the CDR3, taken from reference TRBV5-1 and TRBJ2-7): KAGVTQTPRYLIKTRGQQVTLSCSPISGHRSVSWYQQTPGQGLQFLFEYFSETQRNKGNFPGRFSGRQFSNSRSEMNVSTLELGDSALYLCASSLLQNDEQYFGPGTRLTVT.

This clonotype was seen more than once but under ten times. This sequence joins TRBV20-1 and TRBJ2-2; no clear D. This CDR3 contains 15 residues. V lost 0 bases, J lost 0 bases, and 8 bases lay in between. Germline CDR1 and CDR2: DFQATT and SNEGSKA (reference sequence). CDR3 sequence (DNA): TGCAGTGCTAGAGACAGGAGAACGAACACCGGGGAGCTGTTTTTT. Its protein is CSARDRRTNTGELFF.

The rearrangement joins TRBV7-2 to TRBJ1-2, with D unclear. Looked up from germline, CDR1 is SGHTA and CDR2 is FQGNSA. The V gene lost 5 bases and the J gene lost 2 bases, with 15 bases spanning the gap. The CDR3 sequence is 15 residues long. CDR3 sequence reads: CASSPIYGRNYGYTF. Written as DNA, the CDR3 is TGTGCCAGCAGCCCCATTTACGGACGGAACTATGGCTACACCTTC.

The chain uses TRBV4-3 and TRBJ2-1; the D is unclear. The CDR3 runs to 15 residues. CDR1 and CDR2 from the germline V gene are LGHNA and YSLEER. V lost 0 bases and J lost 3, with 9 bases in between. The CDR3 sequence is CASSQDTRGYNEQFF. The CDR3, as DNA: TGCGCCAGCAGCCAAGATACACGAGGCTACAATGAGCAGTTCTTC.

The chain uses TRBV29-1 and TRBJ2-2, with a possible D match to TRBD2 (6 bases). Germline values: CDR1 SQVTM, CDR2 ANQGSEA. The CDR3 loop spans 13 amino acids. Trimming pared 7 bases from V and 6 bases from J, leaving 15 bases between. In nucleotides, the CDR3 is TGCAGCGGCCTTGGAGGAGGGGCCGGGGAGCTGTTTTTT. Residues: CSGLGGGAGELFF.

The chain uses TRBV5-1 and TRBJ2-1, with a tentative D call TRBD2 (6 bases). CDR3 size: 15 residues. The V end was cut by 4 bases, the J end by 2 bases, with 13 bases between. CDR1 SGHRS and CDR2 YFSETQ come from the germline V gene. This CDR3 is CASSPGPSAYNEQFF. The CDR3 nucleotides read TGCGCCAGCAGCCCTGGGCCTAGCGCCTACAATGAGCAGTTCTTC. Full variable domain (remainder filled in from reference TRBV5-1 and TRBJ2-1): KAGVTQTPRYLIKTRGQQVTLSCSPISGHRSVSWYQQTPGQGLQFLFEYFSETQRNKGNFPGRFSGRQFSNSRSEMNVSTLELGDSALYLCASSPGPSAYNEQFFGPGTRLTVL.

This chain joins TRBV20-1 and TRBJ2-3; possibly TRBD1 or TRBD2 for D (7 bases each). The germline V gene has CDR1 DFQATT and CDR2 SNEGSKA (reference sequence). With 3 bases removed from V and 4 bases from J, the gap between germline ends came to 17 bases. CDR3 length: 15 amino acids. The CDR3 DNA is TGCAGTGCTAGGGGACAGCCGGCGGGGGCAGATACGCAGTATTTT. It is translated as CSARGQPAGADTQYF.

This clonotype was found many times. V is TRBV29-1 and J is TRBJ2-3; tentative D call: TRBD2 (7 bases). Trimming removed 6 bases at V and 1 base at J, with 14 bases between. The V gene's germline CDR1 is SQVTM and CDR2 ANQGSEA. This CDR3 has 14 amino acids. CDR3: CSVLQGGGTDTQYF. CDR3 nucleotide sequence: TGCAGCGTCCTACAGGGAGGGGGCACAGATACGCAGTATTTT.

This clonotype occurred a few times. The V call is TRBV20-1, the J call TRBJ2-6; D remains ambiguous. Germline CDR1 and CDR2: DFQATT and SNEGSKA (reference sequence). The CDR3 contains 15 residues. Trimming took 0 bases from V and 0 from J, leaving 6 bases between them. The CDR3 DNA reads TGCAGTGCTAGAGATACAGACTCTGGGGCCAACGTCCTGACTTTC. Its protein is CSARDTDSGANVLTF.